This T cell receptor beta chain was sequenced in a study of cytomegalovirus exposure and HLA in healthy donors (dated by TCRdb to about 2017). With respect to the entire study: A later analysis indicated that the 120 or so validation repertoires were generated on the platform also employed for the 650 to 850 repertoires of the first cohort. The study aimed to test whether cataloging public T cell receptors could reveal signatures of past pathogen exposure. In addition to the first cohort of several hundred subjects, a separate validation cohort of around 110 different subjects was used. To predict cytomegalovirus infection status, the study brought together high-throughput TCR immunosequencing, statistical association of individual TCRs with disease status, and machine learning. What the authors observed across the whole study: Of the cluster scores, roughly 95% were above 0 in a later analysis, which found that TCRs clustered in the first cohort also tended to co-occur in the roughly 130 validation repertoires. In vitro tests confirmed that a few of the cytomegalovirus-associated TCR beta chains recognize cytomegalovirus antigens. Cytomegalovirus status was reported to be diagnosed by the classifier with high specificity and sensitivity in both the original and validation cohorts. While some public TCRs were present in many individuals, most TCR sequences turned up only very rarely across donors. In the study, around 150 TCR beta chains were listed as associated with cytomegalovirus. A later analysis lacked HLA typing for the validation cohort, so it scored co-occurrence in that cohort across all 130 or so repertoires. According to the authors, the approach could potentially be generalized to other disease states and immunological phenotypes.

The CDR3 runs 13 amino acids, cysteine and phenylalanine included. Of the read, only the CDR3 DNA is kept; its 39 bases are in frame from base 1. Trimming costs V 7 bases and J 3 bases, and their ends lie 12 bases apart. The germline V gene gives CDR1 as SNHLY and CDR2 as FYNNEI. The method was the immunoSEQ multiplex PCR assay. The paper's processing steps were these. A statistical classification framework was built to diagnose cytomegalovirus status from the catalog of TCR beta chain sequences. The source is immuneACCESS, and TCRdb retained only in-frame sequences with V and J called. Part of the clones is not carried over; for the studies checked, unresolved V genes explain less than half of this, and the remainder is unexplained. V and J calls and clone size follow that table, whereas D and trimming were derived from the DNA. This sample holds more than 250,000 clones; approximately 86% were observed only once. The biggest ten clones account for approximately 1.2% of the sample.

Donors formed part of the validation cohort, which comprised 120 subjects and was distinct from the first cohort of under 750 subjects. This clone has just one count. This receptor's antigen is unknown. The sample holds no much larger clone one base away, and base qualities are not on file. The sequence was collected from a woman aged 30 to 39 in good health and CMV-seropositive. Rearrangement joined TRBV2 to TRBJ2-5, and TRBD1 may be the D gene, going by 5 matching bases. Sequences were obtained from PBMCs. The DNA sequence reads TGTGCCAGCAACCCAGACAGTAAAGAGACCCAGTACTTC. This gives the protein CASNPDSKETQYF. The CDR3, completed at both ends by the reference TRBV2 and TRBJ2-5 genes, gives the full variable domain EPEVTQTPSHQVTQMGQEVILRCVPISNHLYFYWYRQILGQKVEFLVSFYNNEISEKSEIFDDQFSVERPDGSNFTLKIRSTKLEDSAMYFCASNPDSKETQYFGPGTRLLVL.